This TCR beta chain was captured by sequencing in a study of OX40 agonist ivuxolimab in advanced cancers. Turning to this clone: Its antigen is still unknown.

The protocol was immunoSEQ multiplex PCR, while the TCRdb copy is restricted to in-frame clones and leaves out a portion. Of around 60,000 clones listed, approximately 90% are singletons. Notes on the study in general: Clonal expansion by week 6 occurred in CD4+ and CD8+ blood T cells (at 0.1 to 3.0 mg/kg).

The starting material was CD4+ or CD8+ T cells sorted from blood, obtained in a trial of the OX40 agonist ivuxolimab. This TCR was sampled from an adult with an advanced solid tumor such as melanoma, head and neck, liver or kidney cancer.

For the CDR3, the DNA is TGTGCCAGTCAGGTTCTAATCAACACTGAAGCTTTCTTT. This gives the protein CASQVLINTEAFF. The V call is TRBV2, the J call TRBJ1-1; D gene uncertain. Trimming shortened V by 9 bases and J by 2 bases, and 13 bases separated the two germline ends. This CDR3 comprises 13 residues. Germline CDR1 SNHLY, CDR2 FYNNEI.